This T cell receptor beta chain appears in the sequencing data of a study of shared clonotypes between healthy human individuals (dated by TCRdb to 2020 to 2021). A note on the overall study: The cohort included three men and a couple of women between 18 and 49 years of age. For each donor, CD4 naive and CD4 memory were each given three plates, CD8 naive was given two plates, and CD8 memory was given one plate. To estimate repertoire size and how much clonotype sharing occurs between individuals, the study deeply sequenced the blood TCR repertoires of five healthy adults. To increase sequencing depth and limit assay-specific biases, different laboratories used diverse techniques to prepare libraries and sequence TCR repertoires. Between about 0.85 and 9.5 billion PBMCs per donor were obtained by leukapheresis.

The CDR3 covers 14 residues, taking in both the cysteine and the phenylalanine. CDR3 DNA is the only sequence kept; it has 42 bases, read in frame from the first base. Deletion took 2 bases off V and 1 base off J, with a span of 7 bases between the germline ends. For CDR1 and CDR2, the germline V gene lists KGHSH and LQKENI. On the study overall, not on this receptor specifically: Pairwise subsampling indicated that sequencing depth was expected to affect the degree of clonotype sharing among donors. Larger estimated clonotype richness was generally found for naive subsets than for memory subsets. Sampling was restricted to blood, and TCR repertoires in tissue are likely to differ from TCR repertoires in blood. Compared with non-shared clonotypes, clonotypes shared by all four sorted-subset donors had higher generation probabilities. Incomplete sequencing was indicated by rarefaction of sorted-subset datasets, despite the large sequencing depth. Across a handful of donors, around 5% of naive CD4, 3% to 3.5% of naive CD8, 2.3% of memory CD4, and approximately 0.4% of memory CD8 clonotypes were shared. The small number of donors limited the genetic and exposure-history diversity represented.

TCR CDR3 regions were amplified from genomic DNA by multiplex PCR using the deep immunoSEQ assay. For each cell subset, the extracted genomic DNA was distributed evenly across all wells of several immunoSEQ 96-well plates, and each plate served as one replicate. For sorted subsets, around 0.2 ug genomic DNA, equal to approximately 30,000 T cell genomes, was loaded into each replicate PCR. Purified libraries were measured with a Qubit 3.0 fluorometer, size-checked on a Bioanalyzer 2100, and measured again with the KAPA Library Quantification kit. Each immunoSEQ 96-well plate was sequenced on its own single-read 150-cycle Illumina NextSeq 550 flow cell. The study's own analysis went as follows. Because the immunoSEQ output included only junctional sequences and no quality scores, the filtering could not be the same as the filtering used for full-length reads. Sequences were annotated with PyIR, a Python wrapper for IgBLAST v1.9, using IMGT germline references to assign V/J genes and CDR3. Reads were removed for weak V/J assignments (E-value above 1e-6), missing CDR3, stop codons, out-of-frame junctions, or ambiguous translated residues. V3J clonotypes were defined as sequences sharing an identical inferred V gene, J gene, and CDR3 amino acid sequence. To compute the percentage overlap between repertoires, the number of shared unique clonotypes was divided by the size of the smaller repertoire. RTK rarefaction, the Chao1 estimator, and Recon v2.1 estimates of unobserved clonotypes were used to assess repertoire richness. Generation probabilities were computed with OLGA for all TCRbeta clonotypes obtained by the gDNA method from several donors. The source is immuneACCESS, and TCRdb retained only in-frame sequences with V and J called. Part of the clones is not carried over; for the studies checked, unresolved V genes explain less than half of this, and the remainder is unexplained. V and J calls and clone size are as listed in that table; D and trimming were resolved from the DNA. The sample data list roughly 2.5 million clones, and about 92% of these were observed just once. The leading ten clones occupy 0.13% to 0.15% of the sample.

On this clone itself: The target of this receptor is not known. Per-nucleotide qualities are absent, and no much larger clonotype sits a single base away. This CDR3 is also generated by other DNA sequences in the sample.

The donors were healthy, HIV-negative adults with no recently reported acute infections or vaccinations. Only Caucasian adults living in Nashville, Tennessee, USA were represented among the donors. CD4+ T cells were enriched by magnetic negative selection; naive cells were then positively selected on CD45RA, and the negative fraction formed the memory subset. Blood was collected by leukapheresis, and PBMCs were isolated by Ficoll-Histopaque density gradient centrifugation and then cryopreserved in liquid nitrogen vapor phase. Analytical flow cytometry was used to check the purity and quantity of every magnetically sorted T cell population. From each sorted fraction, genomic DNA was isolated and quantified by UV absorbance on a Nanodrop 2000c.

This receptor was taken from a man aged 18 to 35 in good health. Source material: naive CD4+ T cells sorted from blood. The cell subset or site tag for this specimen amounts to: CD45RA+ positively selected. The chain couples TRBV18 to TRBJ2-3, and possibly TRBD1, on 5 matching bases. The CDR3 corresponds to CASSPDSRTDTQYF. The nucleotide sequence reads TGTGCCAGCTCACCAGACAGCCGCACAGATACGCAGTATTTT.